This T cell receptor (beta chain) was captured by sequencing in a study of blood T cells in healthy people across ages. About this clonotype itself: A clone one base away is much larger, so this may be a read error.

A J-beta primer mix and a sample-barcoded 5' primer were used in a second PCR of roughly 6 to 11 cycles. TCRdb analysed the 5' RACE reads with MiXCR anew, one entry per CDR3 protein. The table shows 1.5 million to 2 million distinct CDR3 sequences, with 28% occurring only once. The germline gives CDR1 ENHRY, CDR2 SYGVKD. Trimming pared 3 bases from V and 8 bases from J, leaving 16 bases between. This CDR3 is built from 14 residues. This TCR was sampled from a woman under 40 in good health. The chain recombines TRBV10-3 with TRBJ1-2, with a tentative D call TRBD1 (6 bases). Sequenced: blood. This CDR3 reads CAISEGNTRGGYTF. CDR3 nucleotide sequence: TGTGCCATCAGTGAAGGGAACACCAGGGGCGGCTACACCTTC.